This T cell receptor (beta chain) stems from a study of CXCR3-negative and CXCR3-positive naive CD8 T cells. Study-level results: CXCR3-negative naive cells had less hydrophobic TRB CDR3s than did CXCR3-positive naive cells.

Germline assignment: CDR1 SGHTA and CDR2 FQGNSA. The length of the CDR3 is 17 residues. On this clonotype: The antigen remains unidentified.

CD45RO-CCR7+CD27+CD95- marked naive CD8+ T cells. Libraries of TRB cDNA were made by 5' RACE and carried UMIs. TCRdb reworked the 5' RACE reads into one entry per CDR3 protein, no DNA. The table lists 65,000 to 75,000 distinct CDR3 sequences. This clonotype was sampled from a human donor in good health. Some clones in this sample may be carry-over from other donors' samples. J is TRBJ2-4 and V is TRBV7-2; TCRdb gives TRBD2 as the D gene, but with no DNA this cannot be confirmed. Sequencing was carried out using naive CXCR3+ CD8+ T cells from blood. Subset reported: CD45RO-CCR7+CD27+CD95- naive CD8+ T cells expressing CXCR3 (TNR3+). CDR3 protein: CASSWGSSEGPKNIQYF.